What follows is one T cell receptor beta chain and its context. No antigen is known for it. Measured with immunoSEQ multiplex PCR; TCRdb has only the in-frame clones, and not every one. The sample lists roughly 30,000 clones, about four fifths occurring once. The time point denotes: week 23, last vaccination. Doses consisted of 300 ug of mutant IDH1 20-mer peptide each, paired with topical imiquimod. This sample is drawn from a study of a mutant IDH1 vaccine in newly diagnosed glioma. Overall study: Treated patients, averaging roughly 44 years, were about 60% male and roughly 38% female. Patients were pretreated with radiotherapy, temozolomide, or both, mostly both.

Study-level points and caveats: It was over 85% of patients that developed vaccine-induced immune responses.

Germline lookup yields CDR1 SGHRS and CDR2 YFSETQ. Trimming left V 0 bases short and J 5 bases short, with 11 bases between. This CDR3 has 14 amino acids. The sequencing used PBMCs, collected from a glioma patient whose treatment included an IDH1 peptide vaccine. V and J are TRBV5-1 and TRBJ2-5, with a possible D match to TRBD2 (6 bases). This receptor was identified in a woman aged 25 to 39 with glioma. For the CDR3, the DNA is TGCGCCAGCAGCTTGGGAGAGGGGAGGGAGACCCAGTACTTC. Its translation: CASSLGEGRETQYF.